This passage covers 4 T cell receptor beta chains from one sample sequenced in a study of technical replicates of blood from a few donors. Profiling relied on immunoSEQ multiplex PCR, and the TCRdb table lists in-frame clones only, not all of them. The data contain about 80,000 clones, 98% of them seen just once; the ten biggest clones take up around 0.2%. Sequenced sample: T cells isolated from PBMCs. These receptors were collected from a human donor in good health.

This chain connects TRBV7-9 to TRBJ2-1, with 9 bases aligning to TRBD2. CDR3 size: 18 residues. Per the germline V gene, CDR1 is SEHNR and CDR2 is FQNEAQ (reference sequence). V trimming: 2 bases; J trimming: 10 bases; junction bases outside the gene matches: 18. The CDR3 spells CASSLFSMAGGGIGEQFF. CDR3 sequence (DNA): TGTGCCAGCAGCTTATTCAGCATGGCGGGAGGGGGAATAGGGGAGCAGTTCTTC.

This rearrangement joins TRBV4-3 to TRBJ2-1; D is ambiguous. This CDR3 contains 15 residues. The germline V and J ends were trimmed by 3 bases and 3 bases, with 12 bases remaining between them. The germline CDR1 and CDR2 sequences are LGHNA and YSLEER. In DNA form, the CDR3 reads TGCGCCAGCAGCCACACTGCGGAGAACTACAATGAGCAGTTCTTC. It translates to CASSHTAENYNEQFF.

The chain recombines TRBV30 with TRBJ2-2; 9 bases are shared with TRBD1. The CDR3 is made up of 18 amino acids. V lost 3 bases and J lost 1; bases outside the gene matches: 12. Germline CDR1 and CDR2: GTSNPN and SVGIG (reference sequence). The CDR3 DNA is TGTGCCTGGAGCCATACCGGGACAGGGTTTCTGAACACCGGGGAGCTGTTTTTT. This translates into CAWSHTGTGFLNTGELFF.

CDR3 in amino acids: CASSESTAGYEQYF. The CDR3 DNA sequence: TGTGCCAGCAGTGAATCGACGGCAGGCTACGAGCAGTACTTC. The rearrangement joins TRBV28 to TRBJ2-7; D uncertain. CDR1 and CDR2 (germline): MDHEN, SYDVKM. The CDR3 extends over 14 amino acids. Deletions cut 5 bases from V and 3 bases from J, with 14 bases between. The entire variable domain, with the rest obtained from reference TRBV28 and TRBJ2-7, is as follows: DVKVTQSSRYLVKRTGEKVFLECVQDMDHENMFWYRQDPGLGLRLIYFSYDVKMKEKGDIPEGYSVSREKKERFSLILESASTNQTSMYLCASSESTAGYEQYFGPGTRLTVT.